This passage covers 16 T cell receptor beta chains from one sample sequenced in a study of CD8+ T cells in alopecia areata. Isolated RNA was reverse transcribed into cDNA used as the sequencing template. Only in-frame clones appear in the TCRdb table, and some are missing; sequencing was by immunoSEQ multiplex PCR. The counts give approximately 300,000 clones, none of them seen only once; 1.2% is held by the top ten. Scientists pooled cutaneous lymph node cells and sorted them on CD4, CD8alpha, NKG2D, NKG2ACE and other markers. Sequencing used CD4+ T cells sorted from a lymph node. Receptor source: a C3H/HeJ mouse with alopecia areata. This line is of MHC haplotype H2-k.

In its sample, this clone was seen a few times. Gene names are the mouse ones. The missing CDR3 end, 3 residues past where the read stops, is filled in from the germline J gene. Other nucleotide sequences in the sample specify the same CDR3. The chain couples TRBV13-1 to TRBJ1-6; D call uncertain. TRBJ1-6 is an open reading frame whose function is uncertain. V shed 0 bases and J shed 4 bases, with 5 bases lying between them. Germline CDR1 and CDR2: NSHNY and SYGAGN. This CDR3 is built from 14 residues. The CDR3 loop reads CASSDGQYNSPLYF. CDR3 bases read: TGTGCCAGCAGTGATGGACAATATAATTCGCCC.

This clone was seen only a few times. The gene names here belong to mouse. The CDR3 end lies 4 residues beyond the end of the read and is filled in from the germline J gene. V and J are TRBV1 and TRBJ1-1; 7 bases are shared with TRBD1. Unmatched junction bases numbered 5, after V lost 1 base and J lost 3 bases. The CDR3 is 15 residues long. In germline, CDR1 is NSQYPW, CDR2 LRSPGD (reference sequence). The chain's CDR3 is CTCSAGSGGYTEVFF. The DNA read from the CDR3 is TGCACCTGCAGTGCAGGCTCAGGGGGTTACACA.

This clone appeared a few times. Genes and germline are mouse. The read comes to an end 4 residues before the CDR3 does, leaving the germline J gene to fill in the end. This same CDR3 is encoded by further DNA sequences in the sample. J is TRBJ2-1 and V is TRBV5; no clear D. CDR1 is LGHNA, CDR2 YNLKQL, per germline (reference sequence). Trimming removed 0 bases at V and 4 bases at J, with 4 bases between. There are 13 residues in the CDR3. The covered CDR3 bases are TGTGCCAGCAGCCAAGAAGGGTATGCT. It encodes CASSQEGYA. The entire CDR3 protein reads CASSQEGYAEQFF.

About this clone: Germline and genes here are mouse. Incomplete CDR3 DNA: TGTGCCAGCAGTCAGGGTGAT. Encoded protein: CASSQGD. The whole CDR3 is CASSQGDEQYF. V usage is TRBV19 and J usage is TRBJ2-7, with D perhaps TRBD1 (5 bases). The read finishes 4 residues shy of the CDR3 end, and the germline J gene is used to complete it. Germline CDR1 and CDR2: FNHDT and SITEND (reference sequence). This CDR3 region has 11 residues.

This clone was seen a few times. Gene labels here are mouse ones. The read ends 4 residues before the CDR3 terminus; that terminus is restored from the germline J gene. Other nucleotide sequences from this sample produce the same CDR3. This chain joins TRBV19 and TRBJ2-2; 9 bases are shared with TRBD1. Germline lookup yields CDR1 FNHDT and CDR2 SITEND (reference sequence). The CDR3 runs to 15 residues. J lost 3 bases, V lost 3 bases, and 3 bases had no gene match. CDR3 residues: CASSRTGVDTGQLYF. The CDR3 bases that were read are TGTGCCAGCAGTAGGACAGGGGTCGACACCGGG.

As for this clone: Genes here carry mouse names. The read terminates 4 residues ahead of where the CDR3 ends, so the germline J gene completes it. The rearrangement joins TRBV13-2 to TRBJ2-3; 7 bases map to TRBD2. Germline assignment: CDR1 NNHNN and CDR2 SYGAGS (reference sequence). The V and J ends lost 2 bases and 1 base, in that order; junction bases with no gene match: 4. The CDR3 is 15 amino acids. This CDR3 is CASGESGGGAETLYF. The DNA read from the CDR3 is TGTGCCAGCGGTGAATCTGGGGGTGGTGCAGAA.

This clone was observed a handful of times. Genes and germline come from the mouse. The sequenced part of the CDR3 DNA is TGTGCCAGCAGTCGACAGGGGGCTGAC. Translation gives CASSRQGAD. The whole CDR3 reads CASSRQGADTQYF. The chain recombines TRBV14 with TRBJ2-5; 10 positions match TRBD1. The read falls 4 residues short of the CDR3 end, and the missing part is taken from the germline J gene. The CDR3 totals 13 residues. Per germline, CDR1 SGHDT and CDR2 FRDEAV.

As regards this clone: Mouse names are used for the genes. Other DNA sequences in the sample encode the same CDR3. Partial CDR3 DNA: TGTGCCAGCGGTGACCCTGACAGAAATTCGCCC. It specifies CASGDPDRNSP. The CDR3 as a whole reads CASGDPDRNSPLYF. The J gene is TRBJ1-6, the V gene TRBV13-2; a possible D gene is TRBD1 (5 bases). The CDR3 extends 3 residues past the end of the read, so its final part is completed from the germline J gene. TRBJ1-6 is treated as an ORF (open reading frame) with a function not yet certain. The CDR3 spans 14 residues. V lost 2 bases and J 7 bases, leaving 10 bases between the germline ends. From germline, CDR1 is NNHNN and CDR2 SYGAGS (reference sequence).

Points on this clone: The gene symbols are mouse symbols. The CDR3 reads CASTRDRGQDTQYF. Partial CDR3 DNA: TGTGCCAGCACCCGGGACAGGGGCCAAGAC. The V call is TRBV13-1, the J call TRBJ2-5; TRBD1 aligns across 10 bases. Coverage ceases 4 residues before the CDR3 finishes, and the germline J gene fills in the end. The CDR3 loop spans 14 amino acids. Trimming removed 6 bases from V and 2 bases from J; junction bases left unmatched: 3. The germline gives CDR1 NSHNY, CDR2 SYGAGN.

On this clone: Gene names follow the mouse nomenclature. The CDR3 is cut off 4 residues early in the read; its end comes from the germline J gene. This chain joins TRBV13-2 and TRBJ2-2, with 9 bases identical to TRBD1. The CDR3 consists of 13 residues. The V gene end was trimmed by 3 bases and the J gene end by 6 bases; junction bases not matched to a gene: 0. CDR1 is NNHNN, CDR2 SYGAGS, per germline (reference sequence). CDR3: CASGGQGAGQLYF. The CDR3 DNA, read in part, is TGTGCCAGCGGTGGACAGGGGGCCGGG.

This clone was found a few times. Each gene name is a mouse one. The read ends 3 residues before the CDR3 terminus; that terminus is restored from the germline J gene. This chain uses TRBV31 with TRBJ1-6; 10 nucleotides line up with TRBD1. TRBJ1-6 is labeled an ORF, and its function is uncertain. The junction had 3 bases not matched to a gene; V was cut back by 0 bases and J by 4 bases. The CDR3 runs to 16 residues. CDR1 is GKSSPN and CDR2 is SITVG in the germline V gene. This CDR3 reads CAWSLWDRGYNSPLYF. The CDR3 bases that were read are TGTGCCTGGAGTCTTTGGGACAGGGGATATAATTCGCCC.

Comments on this clone: Mouse gene names and germline throughout. Coverage ceases 4 residues before the CDR3 finishes, and the germline J gene fills in the end. Distinct nucleotide sequences in the sample also encode this CDR3. This chain links TRBV5 with TRBJ2-5; D not resolved. Per the germline V gene, CDR1 is LGHNA and CDR2 is YNLKQL (reference sequence). Trimming left V 0 bases short and J 0 bases short, with 4 bases between. The CDR3 length is 14 residues. The CDR3 DNA, read in part, is TGTGCCAGCAGCCAAGAGGTAAACCAAGAC. Protein: CASSQEVNQD. The whole CDR3 protein is CASSQEVNQDTQYF.

This clone was recorded at least ten times. The genes are named according to mouse. With the read ending 4 residues before the CDR3 end, the germline J gene is used to fill in that end. Other DNA variants within this sample encode the same CDR3. The genes are TRBV12-1 and TRBJ1-2, with no clear D. The V end lost 4 bases, the J end lost 0 bases, and 8 bases lay between the germline ends. This CDR3 spans 13 amino acids. From germline, CDR1 is SGHSN and CDR2 HYEKVE. CDR3 protein: CASSQTTNSDYTF. CDR3 DNA, as far as it was read: TGTGCCAGCTCCCAGACAACAAACTCC.

This clone showed up many times. Gene names denote mouse genes. The CDR3 extends 4 residues past the end of the read, so its final part is completed from the germline J gene. Within the sample, other DNA sequences also encode this same CDR3. V and J are TRBV13-1 and TRBJ2-1, with 9 bases identical to TRBD1. V trimming: 0 bases; J trimming: 5 bases; junction bases outside the gene matches: 0. Germline V gives CDR1 NSHNY, CDR2 SYGAGN. This CDR3 region has 14 residues. The CDR3 DNA, read in part, is TGTGCCAGCAGTGATGGGACAGGGGATGCT. As protein: CASSDGTGDA. The complete CDR3 reads CASSDGTGDAEQFF.

To note about this clone: The gene names given are mouse names. The read is 4 residues too short to cover the CDR3 end, so that end is filled in from the germline J gene. At the DNA level, this CDR3 is encoded by other sequences in the same sample as well. The genes are TRBV13-3 and TRBJ2-1; D remains ambiguous. V was pared by 2 bases and J by 4 bases, with 4 bases between. CDR1 and CDR2 from the germline V gene are NNHDY and SYVADS. This CDR3 has 12 amino acids. The sequenced part of the CDR3 DNA is TGTGCCAGCAGTGACAAATATGCT. Translation gives CASSDKYA. The complete CDR3 sequence is CASSDKYAEQFF.

Turning to this clone: Mouse gene names and germline throughout. The sample contains more than one DNA sequence encoding this CDR3. The CDR3 loop is CASSRDRGRSSYEQYF. Incomplete CDR3 DNA: TGTGCCAGCAGCCGGGACAGGGGGAGGAGCTCCTAT. V gene TRBV19 combines with J gene TRBJ2-7, with TRBD1 identical over 11 bases. The read finishes 4 residues shy of the CDR3 end, and the germline J gene is used to complete it. This CDR3 comprises 16 residues. After removal of 5 bases from V and 0 bases from J, the junction contained 7 bases not matched to a gene. The germline gives CDR1 FNHDT, CDR2 SITEND (reference sequence).